The 16 T cell receptor beta chains below come from one sample, sequenced in a study of T cells in localized non-small cell lung cancer. Method: immunoSEQ multiplex PCR; TCRdb's copy keeps in-frame clones and lacks some. The sample shows a few thousand clones, around 24% of them seen only once. The material was lung tumor tissue, obtained before any cancer treatment. Receptor source: a man aged 40 to 70 with stage I lung adenocarcinoma.

This rearrangement joins TRBV5-1 to TRBJ1-4; D is uncertain. The CDR3 is 14 amino acids. Germline CDR1 SGHRS, CDR2 YFSETQ. Trimming removed 2 bases at V and 0 bases at J, with 5 bases between. The CDR3 DNA follows: TGCGCCAGCAGCTTAGAAGCAACTAATGAAAAACTGTTTTTT. Amino acid sequence: CASSLEATNEKLFF.

This sequence joins TRBV11-3 and TRBJ2-1; the D is unclear. With 3 bases removed from V and 0 bases from J, the gap between germline ends came to 12 bases. The germline CDR1 and CDR2 sequences are SGHNT and YENEEA. CDR3 length: 16 amino acids. The CDR3 DNA is TGTGCCAGCAGCTTCAGCGCCGCGAGCTCCTACAATGAGCAGTTCTTC. It specifies CASSFSAASSYNEQFF.

This clone has just a few counts. The gene calls are TRBV4-1 and TRBJ2-5; 12 bases fit TRBD2. In germline, CDR1 is MGHRA, CDR2 YSYEKL. V was pared by 0 bases and J by 2 bases, with 7 bases of the junction left unmatched. The CDR3 has 18 amino acids. The CDR3 reads CASSQDRGTSGQQETQYF. The DNA for the CDR3 is TGCGCCAGCAGCCAAGACCGTGGGACTAGCGGGCAACAAGAGACCCAGTACTTC.

This clone was detected only a few times. Written as DNA, the CDR3 is TGCGCCAGCAGCCAACTAGCGGGAGCGTTATATACGCAGTATTTT. Encoded protein: CASSQLAGALYTQYF. The gene calls are TRBV4-1 and TRBJ2-3; TRBD2 matches at 10 bases. Germline CDR1 reads MGHRA; CDR2 reads YSYEKL. The junction had 6 bases not matched to a gene; V was cut back by 2 bases and J by 7 bases. CDR3 length: 15 residues.

This clone was seen only a few times. This chain uses TRBV18 with TRBJ1-5; no definite D call. Germline CDR1 and CDR2: KGHSH and LQKENI. The CDR3 loop spans 15 amino acids. V was shortened by 3 bases and J by 3 bases, with 12 bases between the two germline ends. CDR3 loop: CASSPGQRVNQPQHF. CDR3 nucleotide sequence: TGTGCCAGCTCACCTGGTCAACGGGTCAATCAGCCCCAGCATTTT.

This chain uses TRBV12-2 with TRBJ2-3; whether TRBD2, the table's D call, matches the DNA was not checked. TRBV12-2 is designated a pseudogene. The CDR3 has 14 amino acids. CDR3 sequence (DNA): TGTGCCAGTCAGACTAGCGGGAGGCGAGATACGCAGTATTTT. This codes for CASQTSGRRDTQYF.

This clone turned up a few times. The chain links TRBV30 to TRBJ1-5; tentatively, D is TRBD1 (5 bases). The CDR3 loop spans 17 amino acids. The germline V and J ends were trimmed by 3 bases and 0 bases, with 18 bases remaining between them. The V gene's germline CDR1 is GTSNPN and CDR2 SVGIG (reference sequence). CDR3 nucleotide sequence: TGTGCCTGGAGGTCCCGGGAGGGGAAATATAGCAATCAGCCCCAGCATTTT. Translation gives CAWRSREGKYSNQPQHF.

The J gene is TRBJ2-1, the V gene TRBV30; TRBD2 agrees at 13 bases. The V and J ends lost 4 bases and 0 bases, in that order; junction bases with no gene match: 6. CDR1 and CDR2 (germline): GTSNPN, SVGIG (reference sequence). The CDR3 runs to 17 residues. The CDR3 nucleotides are TGTGCCTGGAAGCCCGGGACTAGCGGGAACTCCTACAATGAGCAGTTCTTC. Translated: CAWKPGTSGNSYNEQFF.

By frequency in the sample, this clone is large. The chain links TRBV12-5 to TRBJ2-7, with 7 bases that match TRBD1. V was clipped by 7 bases and J by 5 bases; unmatched bases: 8. Germline CDR1 reads LGHNT; CDR2 reads FRNRAP. The CDR3 has 13 amino acids. The CDR3: CASARDRRDEQYF. As DNA, the CDR3 is TGTGCTAGTGCAAGGGACAGAAGGGACGAGCAGTACTTC. Based on the CDR3 plus reference TRBV12-5 and TRBJ2-7, the full variable domain is DARVTQTPRHKVTEMGQEVTMRCQPILGHNTVFWYRQTMMQGLELLAYFRNRAPLDDSGMPKDRFSAEMPDATLATLKIQPSEPRDSAVYFCASARDRRDEQYFGPGTRLTVT.

The V call is TRBV19, the J call TRBJ2-2; 7 bases line up with TRBD1. Germline-derived CDR1 and CDR2 are LNHDA and SQIVND (reference sequence). The CDR3 covers 14 residues. After removal of 5 bases from V and 5 bases from J, the junction contained 5 bases not matched to a gene. CDR3 bases: TGTGCCAGTAGTTCCGGGACAGTTACCGGGGAGCTGTTTTTT. Amino acid sequence: CASSSGTVTGELFF.

V and J are TRBV14 and TRBJ1-2; D not certain. Deletions cut 2 bases from V and 6 bases from J, with 10 bases between. The CDR3 consists of 13 residues. Germline lookup yields CDR1 SGHDN and CDR2 FVKESK. The CDR3 nucleotides read TGTGCCAGCAGCCAATCGCGTTGGGATGGCTACACCTTC. It yields the protein CASSQSRWDGYTF.

By sample fraction, this clone is medium-sized. V gene TRBV9 combines with J gene TRBJ2-1; no reliable D call. The V gene's germline CDR1 is SGDLS and CDR2 YYNGEE. This CDR3 region has 15 residues. V was shortened by 0 bases and J by 6 bases, with 13 bases between the two germline ends. This CDR3 is CASSVGHFNRNEQFF. CDR3 nucleotides: TGTGCCAGCAGCGTAGGGCACTTCAACCGCAATGAGCAGTTCTTC.

The chain has TRBV25-1 and TRBJ2-1; D assignment may be TRBD1 or TRBD2 (7 bases each). Trimming took 5 bases from V and 5 from J, leaving 19 bases between them. The germline V gene encodes CDR1 MGHDK and CDR2 SYGVNS. This CDR3 has 16 amino acids. CDR3 residues: CASSLLGGTVNNEQFF. The CDR3 DNA follows: TGTGCCAGCAGTCTGCTGGGGGGGACAGTAAACAATGAGCAGTTCTTC.

This chain connects TRBV15 to TRBJ2-6, with D perhaps TRBD1 (6 bases). CDR1 is LNHNV, CDR2 YYDKDF, per germline (reference sequence). CDR3 length: 15 residues. V was trimmed by 2 bases and J by 3 bases, leaving 8 bases between them. The CDR3 loop reads CATSRTGFGANVLTF. The DNA for the CDR3 is TGTGCCACCAGCAGAACAGGGTTTGGGGCCAACGTCCTGACTTTC.

This clone was picked up a small number of times. J is TRBJ2-1 and V is TRBV11-3; 12 bases line up with TRBD2. Germline V gives CDR1 SGHNT, CDR2 YENEEA. V was pared by 2 bases and J by 7 bases, with 15 bases of the junction left unmatched. CDR3 size: 19 residues. CDR3 amino acids: CASSLRGLAGGPIENEQFF. DNA of the CDR3: TGTGCCAGCAGCTTACGGGGCCTAGCGGGAGGGCCGATTGAGAATGAGCAGTTCTTC.

The chain recombines TRBV18 with TRBJ2-2; TRBD2 matches 8 bases. Germline-derived CDR1 and CDR2 are KGHSH and LQKENI. The CDR3 length is 16 residues. V shed 0 bases, J shed 7 bases, and the junction held 7 bases outside the gene matches. The CDR3 sequence: CASSPPISGSGGELFF. As DNA, the CDR3 is TGTGCCAGCTCACCACCGATAAGCGGGAGCGGCGGGGAGCTGTTTTTT.